Below, 6 T cell receptor beta chains from the same sample are listed, as sequenced in a study of CD4 and CD8 cells across lung adenocarcinoma regions. TCRdb passed the PCR reads through MiXCR, listing each CDR3 protein once. The sample gives some 11,000 distinct CDR3 sequences, around half of which show up once; 20% to 30% is in the top ten. The material sequenced was CD8+ T cells from the margin of a lung tumor. All receptors come from a female donor with lung adenocarcinoma. The CD4 and CD8 labels of this study may be unreliable.

This clonotype has ten or more counts. V gene TRBV6-1 combines with J gene TRBJ1-1; D remains unclear. V lost 5 bases and J 7 bases, leaving 8 bases between the germline ends. This CDR3 has 11 amino acids. The V gene's germline CDR1 is MNHNS and CDR2 SASEGT. The CDR3 here is CASSPQIEAFF. As DNA, the CDR3 is TGTGCCAGCAGTCCTCAGATTGAAGCTTTCTTT.

The CDR3 here is CASSYSFDTASGYTF. The CDR3 DNA reads as TGTGCCAGCAGTTACTCTTTCGACACCGCGAGCGGCTACACCTTC. This chain links TRBV6-5 with TRBJ1-2; D is undetermined. CDR1 is MNHEY and CDR2 is SVGAGI in the germline V gene. This CDR3 contains 15 residues. Trimming cost V 0 bases and J 8 bases, with 16 bases left between them.

Points on this clonotype: The junction departs from germline at one end; a sequencing error may be responsible. CDR3 sequence reads: CASSRGLPAGSTDTQYF. The CDR3 DNA follows: TGTGCCAGCAGTCGAGGACTCCCGGCGGGGAGCACCGATACGCAGTATTTT. The chain uses TRBV6-1 and TRBJ2-3; possible D gene TRBD2, 6 bases. The CDR3 totals 17 residues. The germline V gene encodes CDR1 MNHNS and CDR2 SASEGT.

This clonotype occurred many times. This sequence joins TRBV6-1 and TRBJ2-1; 9 bases are a match to TRBD1. The CDR3 consists of 14 residues. J was trimmed by 10 bases and V by 2 bases; bases with no gene match: 6. CDR1 is MNHNS and CDR2 is SASEGT in the germline V gene. The CDR3 loop reads CASSEPGQGGEQFF. CDR3 nucleotides: TGTGCCAGCAGTGAACCGGGACAGGGAGGCGAGCAGTTCTTC.

This clonotype was seen a handful of times. The rearrangement links TRBV6-1 to TRBJ1-3, with D maybe TRBD1 (5 bases). The germline V and J ends were trimmed by 5 bases and 0 bases, with 11 bases remaining between them. The CDR3 is 15 residues long. Germline CDR1 and CDR2: MNHNS and SASEGT. CDR3 bases: TGTGCCAGCAGTCCCGGGGCCCACTCTGGAAACACCATATATTTT. Translated: CASSPGAHSGNTIYF.

CDR3 protein: CASSPGTGDADTQYF. CDR3 nucleotide sequence: TGTGCCAGCTCACCTGGGACAGGAGACGCGGATACGCAGTATTTT. The chain uses TRBV18 and TRBJ2-3, with TRBD1 matching over 8 bases. The V segment lost 3 bases and the J segment 6 bases; nucleotides outside the gene matches: 8. CDR3 length: 15 amino acids. Germline CDR1 and CDR2: KGHSH and LQKENI.